The rows below give T cell receptor beta chains drawn from one sample of a study of T cell changes during pregnancy in multiple sclerosis. Assay: immunoSEQ multiplex PCR; the TCRdb copy retains only in-frame clones and omits some. The repertoire holds 79,000 or so clones, with around nine tenths as singletons. Sequenced material: CD4+ T cells from peripheral blood mononuclear cells, taken before pregnancy. These receptors all stem from a female donor with multiple sclerosis, enrolled in a pregnancy study. CDR3s include the opening cysteine and the closing phenylalanine or tryptophan. D genes are given only for firm matches. Clone size appears in some rows only: once, few, many, or a class for an expanded clone.

v_gene	abundance	j_gene	d_gene	CDR3nt	CDR3aa
TRBV5-1	.	TRBJ1-2	TRBD1	TGCGCCAGCAGCTTGGGACAGGGGCATGGCTACACCTTC	CASSLGQGHGYTF
TRBV5-1	.	TRBJ2-2	TRBD2	TGCGCCAGCAGGAGGGGACTAGCGGGAGCGGACGGGGAGCTGTTTTTT	CASRRGLAGADGELFF
TRBV7-9	once	TRBJ2-5	.	TGTGCCAGCAGCTTAGCGCTAGGGGTGCTTTTGGAGACCCAGTACTTC	CASSLALGVLLETQYF
TRBV5-1	.	TRBJ2-1	TRBD2	TGCGCCAGCAGCTTAGGGACTAGCGGGGACAATGAGCAGTTCTTC	CASSLGTSGDNEQFF
TRBV10-3	.	TRBJ1-1	.	TGTGCCATCAGTGATATTCAGGGATTACCCTCCGTTGAAGCTTTCTTT	CAISDIQGLPSVEAFF
TRBV12-2	.	TRBJ2-2	.	TGTGCAAGTCGCTTAGAACCAGTGGGGGGGAACACCGGGGAGCTGTTTTTT	CASRLEPVGGNTGELFF
TRBV6-1	.	TRBJ1-5	TRBD1	TGTGCCAGCAGTGAAAAGACCACCGGGACAGGGACGGTTCAAAGCAATCAGCCCCAGCATTTT	CASSEKTTGTGTVQSNQPQHF
TRBV6-5	.	TRBJ1-1	TRBD1	TGTGCCAGCAGTTACCGGGACAGGGTCACTGAAGCTTTCTTT	CASSYRDRVTEAFF
TRBV11-2	.	TRBJ2-2	TRBD1	TGTGCCAGCAGCTATCGACGGACAGGGGAGAGGACCGGGGAGCTGTTTTTT	CASSYRRTGERTGELFF
TRBV9	.	TRBJ1-5	TRBD1	TGTGCCAGCAGCAACCATCCGGACAGGGGAGTTCAGCCCCAGCATTTT	CASSNHPDRGVQPQHF
TRBV5-1	.	TRBJ1-5	TRBD1	TGCGCCAGCAGCTACGGGACAGATCAGCCCCAGCATTTT	CASSYGTDQPQHF
TRBV5-1	few	TRBJ1-4	TRBD1	TGCGCCAGCAGCTACCAGGGGGCGGATGAAAAACTGTTTTTT	CASSYQGADEKLFF
TRBV5-1	.	TRBJ2-1	.	TGCGCCAGCAGCTTGGGGCGGCCGGCCAATGAGCAGTTCTTC	CASSLGRPANEQFF
TRBV5-6	few	TRBJ1-5	.	TGTGCCAGCAGCTCCCGGGGGGCTTATAGCAATCAGCCCCAGCATTTT	CASSSRGAYSNQPQHF
TRBV10-2	once	TRBJ1-5	.	TGCGCCAGCAGTGACCCCGGGGATCATCAGCCCCAGCATTTT	CASSDPGDHQPQHF
TRBV18	.	TRBJ1-1	.	TGTGCCAGCTCGCAGCGGGTGGGTAACACTGAAGCTTTCTTT	CASSQRVGNTEAFF
TRBV7-8	.	TRBJ1-2	.	TGTGCCAGCAGCCTAGATACAGGGTCCTATGGCTACACCTTC	CASSLDTGSYGYTF
TRBV11-1	once	TRBJ2-1	.	TGTGCCAGCAGCTTTTCAGCGGGTCTCAATGAGCAGTTCTTC	CASSFSAGLNEQFF
TRBV9	.	TRBJ1-6	TRBD1	TGTGCCAGCAGCGTGAGGGACAGTAATTCACCCCTCCACTTT	CASSVRDSNSPLHF
TRBV5-6	once	TRBJ1-2	TRBD1	TGTGCCAGCAGCTTGGTACGAGGACAGGGACGCAATGGCTACACCTTC	CASSLVRGQGRNGYTF
TRBV5-8	.	TRBJ2-3	TRBD1	TGTGCCAGCAGCTCCGACAGGGGTACGCAGTATTTT	CASSSDRGTQYF
TRBV15	.	TRBJ1-1	TRBD1	TGTGCCACCAGCAGGGACAGGACCGTCACTGAAGCTTTCTTT	CATSRDRTVTEAFF
TRBV2	.	TRBJ2-7	.	TGTGCCAGTTCTACTTTTAGCTCCTACGAGCAGTACTTC	CASSTFSSYEQYF
TRBV12-1	.	TRBJ2-2	.	TGTGCCAGCAGCCCTGGCCAAAGGAACACCGGGGAGCTGTTTTTT	CASSPGQRNTGELFF
TRBV6-5	.	TRBJ1-1	TRBD1	TGTGCCAGCAGGGCCCGAGGGGGCCGGACTGAAGCTTTCTTT	CASRARGGRTEAFF
TRBV7-2	.	TRBJ1-1	TRBD1	TGTGCCAGCAGCTTCGGACAGGACACTGAAGCTTTCTTT	CASSFGQDTEAFF
TRBV28	.	TRBJ1-2	.	TGTGCCAGCAGTTTATCTTATGGCTACACCTTC	CASSLSYGYTF
TRBV30	once	TRBJ2-7	TRBD2	TGTGCCTGGGGTGGGGGACTAGCGGGAGGACCATACGAGCAGTACTTC	CAWGGGLAGGPYEQYF
TRBV7-2	.	TRBJ2-5	TRBD1	TGTGCCAGCAGCTTAGCAGGACAGGCGTATCGGACCCAGTACTTC	CASSLAGQAYRTQYF
TRBV28	.	TRBJ2-5	TRBD1	TGTGCCAGCAGTCCCGGACAGGGGGCGGGGGAGACCCAGTACTTC	CASSPGQGAGETQYF
TRBV5-5	.	TRBJ1-2	.	TGTGCCAGCAGCTTGGAATCGTCCCGGAACTATGGCTACACCTTC	CASSLESSRNYGYTF
TRBV28	.	TRBJ1-1	.	TGTGCCAGCTCCTACGGAGGGTTGTTCGCTTTCTTT	CASSYGGLFAFF
TRBV2	.	TRBJ1-5	TRBD1	TGTGCCAGCAGGGGGGACAGGGGGTCTGGCAATCAGCCCCAGCATTTT	CASRGDRGSGNQPQHF
TRBV4-1	.	TRBJ1-4	.	TGCGCCTCGGGAGGATTTGCAACTAATGAAAAACTGTTTTTT	CASGGFATNEKLFF
TRBV18	.	TRBJ2-3	.	TGTGCCAGCTCACCCCCGAGCTTAACAGATACGCAGTATTTT	CASSPPSLTDTQYF
TRBV7-9	once	TRBJ2-1	TRBD2	TGTGCCAGCACTAGCGGGGGGGACAATGAGCAGTTCTTC	CASTSGGDNEQFF
TRBV5-1	.	TRBJ2-5	.	TGCGCCAGCAGTTGGGACGGGCGGGGCAGTACCCAGTACTTC	CASSWDGRGSTQYF
TRBV7-9	.	TRBJ2-6	TRBD1	TGTGCCAGCAGCTCAAACAGGGGTCTCTCCTCTGGGGCCAACGTCCTGACTTTC	CASSSNRGLSSGANVLTF
TRBV19	.	TRBJ2-3	TRBD2	TGTGCCAGTAAGGAAGCGGGGAGCTTCACAGATACGCAGTATTTT	CASKEAGSFTDTQYF
TRBV21-1	once	TRBJ2-3	.	TGTGCCAGCAGCAAAGTTATGTCTAGCACAGATACGCAGTATTTT	CASSKVMSSTDTQYF
TRBV15	once	TRBJ1-3	.	TGTGCCACCAGCAGAGATCCGGGGACTTCAAACACCATATATTTT	CATSRDPGTSNTIYF
TRBV6-1	.	TRBJ1-6	.	TGTGCCAGCAAGACGGCCGGGACAACTTCACCCCTCCACTTT	CASKTAGTTSPLHF
TRBV15	.	TRBJ2-5	.	TGTGCCACCAGCAGAGGAGGCCTGGGGACCCAGTACTTC	CATSRGGLGTQYF
TRBV5-6	.	TRBJ2-3	.	TGTGCCAGCAGCTTGGCTCTAGCGTCCACAGATACGCAGTATTTT	CASSLALASTDTQYF
TRBV6-1	.	TRBJ2-7	TRBD1	TGTGCCAGCCGGGCGGGACAGGGGGCTTACGAGCAGTACTTC	CASRAGQGAYEQYF
TRBV5-4	.	TRBJ2-5	TRBD2	TGTGCCAGCAGCACTTCAAGCGGGGGCCTCCAGGAGACCCAGTACTTC	CASSTSSGGLQETQYF
TRBV5-1	.	TRBJ2-1	TRBD2	TGCGCCAGCAGCTTGGTGGCGGGGGGTAATGAGCAGTTCTTC	CASSLVAGGNEQFF
TRBV28	.	TRBJ1-1	.	TGTGCCAGCAGTCCCCCCCGGGTGAACACTGAAGCTTTCTTT	CASSPPRVNTEAFF
TRBV7-2	.	TRBJ2-7	TRBD2	TGTGCCAGCAGCATTAGCGGGCTAGGCCGTTACGAGCAGTACTTC	CASSISGLGRYEQYF
TRBV23-1	.	TRBJ1-5	.	TGCGCCCGAGGGGAGGGAGGAGGGGTTGGAAGCAATCAGCCCCAGCATTTT	CARGEGGGVGSNQPQHF
TRBV5-6	once	TRBJ2-1	.	TGTGCCAGCAGCATCTCAGGGTATCAGCAGTTCTTC	CASSISGYQQFF
TRBV5-1	.	TRBJ2-5	TRBD2	TGCGCCAGCAGCTTGACAACTAGCGGGTTAGCTTATGAGACCCAGTACTTC	CASSLTTSGLAYETQYF
TRBV19	.	TRBJ2-2	.	TGTGCCAGTAGTATCCGGGAAACCTCGAACACCGGGGAGCTGTTTTTT	CASSIRETSNTGELFF
TRBV7-7	.	TRBJ2-3	.	TGTGCCAGCAGCTTAGAGACTGCGCACACGCAGTATTTT	CASSLETAHTQYF
TRBV11-3	.	TRBJ2-2	TRBD2	TGTGCCAGCAGCTTAACTAGCGGGAGTAACACCGGGGAGCTGTTTTTT	CASSLTSGSNTGELFF